The 7 T cell receptor beta chains presented below share a single source sample, sequenced in a study of shared clonotypes between healthy human individuals (dated by TCRdb to about 2020). Libraries came from the immunoSEQ multiplex PCR assay. Imported from immuneACCESS, the table was reduced by TCRdb to in-frame sequences with V and J called. These copies leave out some clones; in studies compared against another copy, an unresolved V gene accounts for under half, and the cause of the remainder is not known. In this sample the table shows about 2.4 million clones, 93% of which occur a single time. Jointly, the top ten make up roughly 0.39% of the sample. Sequenced: naive CD4+ T cells from PBMCs. In the paper's terms, the cell subset or site label means: CD45RA+ positively selected. The receptors were sampled from a man aged 18 to 29 in good health. Some clones in this sample may be carry-over from other donors' samples.

The chain joins TRBV6-5 to TRBJ1-5; D is unresolved. The length of the CDR3 is 11 residues. V lost 6 bases, J lost 4 bases, and 4 bases lay in between. Germline CDR1 reads MNHEY; CDR2 reads SVGAGI. In nucleotides, the CDR3 is TGTGCCAGCAGGACTAATCAGCCCCAGCATTTT. This codes for CASRTNQPQHF.

This chain joins TRBV29-1 and TRBJ1-1, with unresolved D. The CDR3 covers 12 residues. Germline V CDR1 and CDR2: SQVTM, ANQGSEA. Trimming left V 6 bases short and J 4 bases short, with 12 bases between. The CDR3 spells CSVGRAATEAFF. CDR3 bases: TGCAGCGTCGGAAGAGCAGCCACTGAAGCTTTCTTT.

The chain recombines TRBV28 with TRBJ2-1; weak D call: TRBD2 (5 bases). Germline CDR1 is MDHEN and CDR2 is SYDVKM. With 5 bases removed from V and 5 bases from J, the gap between germline ends came to 19 bases. This CDR3 is built from 16 residues. CDR3 region: CASSPRVGPKNNEQFF. As DNA, the CDR3 is TGTGCCAGCAGTCCGAGGGTTGGGCCGAAAAACAATGAGCAGTTCTTC.

The chain has TRBV5-1 and TRBJ2-5; D ambiguous. Germline V CDR1 and CDR2: SGHRS, YFSETQ. Trimming removed 7 bases from V and 2 bases from J, with 12 bases in between. The length of the CDR3 is 13 residues. CDR3 protein: CASHKEIQETQYF. The CDR3 DNA reads TGCGCCAGCCACAAAGAGATTCAAGAGACCCAGTACTTC.

This rearrangement joins TRBV7-3 to TRBJ2-1; 10 bases are a match to TRBD2. V was clipped by 4 bases and J by 7 bases; unmatched bases: 4. The CDR3 is 14 amino acids. The germline CDR1 and CDR2 sequences are SGHTA and FQGTGA. The CDR3 nucleotides read TGTGCCAGCAGCTCGACTAGCGGGCGGAATGAGCAGTTCTTC. Its translation: CASSSTSGRNEQFF.

The chain carries TRBV2 and TRBJ2-1; D may be TRBD1 or TRBD2 (6 bases each). V was cut by 2 bases and J by 7 bases, with 21 bases left in between. Germline V gene lookup returns CDR1 SNHLY and CDR2 FYNNEI. CDR3 length: 17 residues. The CDR3 nucleotides read TGTGCCAGCAGTGAAATCTTAAACGGTCGGAGGGGGAATGAGCAGTTCTTC. Its protein is CASSEILNGRRGNEQFF.

The sample holds one count of this clone. The rearrangement uses TRBV6-1 and TRBJ1-2, with 9 bases that match TRBD1. The CDR3 has 15 amino acids. Trimming removed 3 bases from V and 2 bases from J; junction bases left unmatched: 4. Germline V gene lookup returns CDR1 MNHNS and CDR2 SASEGT. The CDR3 region has the DNA TGTGCCAGCAGTGATTTAGGGACAGGGAACTATGGCTACACCTTC. Protein product: CASSDLGTGNYGYTF.